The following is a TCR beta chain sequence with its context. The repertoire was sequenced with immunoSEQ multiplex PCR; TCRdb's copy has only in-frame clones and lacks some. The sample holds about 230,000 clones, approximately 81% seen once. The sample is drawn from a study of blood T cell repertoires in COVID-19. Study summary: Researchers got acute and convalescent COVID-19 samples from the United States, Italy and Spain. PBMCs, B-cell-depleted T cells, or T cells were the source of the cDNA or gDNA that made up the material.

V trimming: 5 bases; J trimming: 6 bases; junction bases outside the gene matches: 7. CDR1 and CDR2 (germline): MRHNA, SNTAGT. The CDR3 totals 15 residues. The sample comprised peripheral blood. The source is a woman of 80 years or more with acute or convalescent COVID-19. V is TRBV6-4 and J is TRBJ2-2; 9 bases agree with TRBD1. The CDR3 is CASSKDRGVAGELFF. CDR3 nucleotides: TGTGCCAGCAGTAAGGACAGGGGTGTAGCCGGGGAGCTGTTTTTT.